This T cell receptor beta chain comes out of a study of blood T cell repertoires in COVID-19. Study-level background: Specimens from acute and convalescent COVID-19 originated in the United States, Italy and Spain. Sources were T cells, B-cell-depleted T cells, or PBMCs; the material itself was cDNA or gDNA.

In the authors' workflow: Reference gene primer amplification gave nucleated cell count estimates. Libraries were prepared by immunoSEQ multiplex PCR; TCRdb keeps only in-frame clonotypes and omits some of them. D and trimming were read from the DNA, whereas the V and J calls and clone size are those reported in that table. The table records roughly 210,000 clones, approximately 90% of them present only once. The sample taken for sequencing was peripheral blood. The TCR originated in a man aged 65 to 79 with acute or convalescent COVID-19.

CDR3 in DNA: TGTGCCATCAGTGGAGGGAATGAAGGTCAGCCCCAGCATTTT. Its translation: CAISGGNEGQPQHF. This sequence joins TRBV10-3 and TRBJ1-5; D remains unclear. The V gene lost 4 bases and the J gene lost 6 bases, with 13 bases spanning the gap. The CDR3 is 14 residues long. Per the germline V gene, CDR1 is ENHRY and CDR2 is SYGVKD.